This T cell receptor (beta chain) was captured in a study of PD-L1 blockade in urothelial cancer. Turning to the study itself: At some point between 2013 and 2015, patients got going on atezolizumab, taking 1,200 mg intravenously every 3 weeks. Males with bladder-origin urothelial cancer constituted about nine tenths of the roughly 29 patients. Samples came from 3 weeks, at the second dose, and 6 weeks into treatment.

Produced via immunoSEQ multiplex PCR; TCRdb's table is partial and in-frame only. The repertoire holds roughly 62,000 clones, with over 70% as singletons. J lost 7 bases, V lost 0 bases, and 13 bases had no gene match. Looked up from germline, CDR1 is GTSNPN and CDR2 is SVGIG (reference sequence). The CDR3 length is 17 residues. Remarks on this clone: Its antigen is undetermined.

Findings and caveats of the study: In blood at 3 weeks, tumor-associated clones expanded more among patients with durable benefit.

The sequences come from PBMCs, collected around atezolizumab (anti-PD-L1) treatment. The receptor was isolated from a man aged 65 to 85 with urothelial cancer. V gene TRBV30 combines with J gene TRBJ2-1, with 9 nucleotides matching TRBD2. CDR3 protein: CAWSVKGGLARGNEQFF. CDR3 bases: TGTGCCTGGAGTGTAAAAGGAGGACTAGCGAGGGGGAATGAGCAGTTCTTC.